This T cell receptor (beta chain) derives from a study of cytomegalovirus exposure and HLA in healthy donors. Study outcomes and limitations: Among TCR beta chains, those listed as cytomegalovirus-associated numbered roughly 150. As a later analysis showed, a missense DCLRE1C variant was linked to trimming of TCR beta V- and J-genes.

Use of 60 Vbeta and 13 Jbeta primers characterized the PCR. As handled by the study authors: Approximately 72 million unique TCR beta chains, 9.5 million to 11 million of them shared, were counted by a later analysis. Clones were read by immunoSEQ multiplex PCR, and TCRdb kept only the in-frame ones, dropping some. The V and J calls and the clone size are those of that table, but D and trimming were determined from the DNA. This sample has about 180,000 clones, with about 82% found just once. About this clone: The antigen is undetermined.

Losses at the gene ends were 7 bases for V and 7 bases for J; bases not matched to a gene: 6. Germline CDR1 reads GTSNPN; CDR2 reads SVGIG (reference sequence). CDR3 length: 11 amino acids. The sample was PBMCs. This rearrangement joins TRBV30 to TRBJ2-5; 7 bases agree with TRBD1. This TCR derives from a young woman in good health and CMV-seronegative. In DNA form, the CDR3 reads TGTGCCTTAATAACAGGGGCGACCCAGTACTTC. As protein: CALITGATQYF.